A single sample is the source of the 17 T cell receptor beta chains below, sequenced in a study of OX40 agonist ivuxolimab in advanced cancers. Method: immunoSEQ multiplex PCR; TCRdb's copy keeps in-frame clones and lacks some. The sample has roughly 73,000 clones, around 88% seen once. The sample here was CD4+ or CD8+ T cells sorted from blood, taken in a trial of the OX40 agonist ivuxolimab. These receptors were collected from an adult with an advanced solid tumor such as melanoma, head and neck, liver or kidney cancer.

The CDR3 DNA reads TGTGCCAGCAGCTTAGAATGGTGGGGGCGGCAGGGGACGAACACCGGGGAGCTGTTTTTT. This sequence encodes CASSLEWWGRQGTNTGELFF. The rearrangement joins TRBV11-3 to TRBJ2-2; weak D call: TRBD1 (6 bases). CDR3 length: 20 residues. V lost 0 bases and J lost 0, with 20 bases in between. Germline loops: CDR1 SGHNT, CDR2 YENEEA.

The chain is built from TRBV29-1 and TRBJ2-2, with D perhaps matching TRBD2 (5 bases). Germline CDR1 and CDR2: SQVTM and ANQGSEA. V lost 4 bases, J lost 6 bases, and 9 bases lay in between. The CDR3 has 12 amino acids. The CDR3 reads CSVAEGPGELFF. CDR3 DNA: TGCAGCGTTGCTGAGGGCCCCGGGGAGCTGTTTTTT.

The J gene is TRBJ2-2, the V gene TRBV11-3; D ambiguous. With 1 base removed from V and 6 bases from J, the gap between germline ends came to 15 bases. The length of the CDR3 is 16 residues. CDR1 SGHNT and CDR2 YENEEA come from the germline V gene. The CDR3 reads CASSLGFFTEPGELFF. CDR3 DNA: TGTGCCAGCAGCTTAGGCTTTTTCACAGAACCCGGGGAGCTGTTTTTT.

This clone turned up a few times. The chain couples TRBV10-1 to TRBJ1-6; 10 bases match TRBD1. Losses at the gene ends were 6 bases for V and 10 bases for J; bases not matched to a gene: 6. Germline-derived CDR1 and CDR2 are WNHNN and SYGVQD (reference sequence). The CDR3 has 14 residues. CDR3 in amino acids: CASSRDRGLSPLHF. CDR3 nucleotides: TGCGCCAGCAGCCGGGACAGGGGATTGTCACCCCTCCACTTT.

The rearrangement uses TRBV2 and TRBJ1-2, with 9 positions matching TRBD1. Trimming cost V 4 bases and J 8 bases; bases outside gene matches: 11. This CDR3 has 15 amino acids. CDR1 is SNHLY and CDR2 is FYNNEI in the germline V gene. The CDR3 DNA reads as TGTGCCAGCAGTGTAGCCGGGACAGGGATCGGGGGCTACACCTTC. This translates into CASSVAGTGIGGYTF.

The gene calls are TRBV2 and TRBJ2-2; tentatively, D is TRBD2 (5 bases). Trimming cost V 7 bases and J 4 bases, with 13 bases left between them. CDR3 size: 14 residues. Germline CDR1 reads SNHLY; CDR2 reads FYNNEI. The CDR3 DNA follows: TGTGCCAGCAACTTGAGGAGCGGCACCGGGGAGCTGTTTTTT. This codes for CASNLRSGTGELFF.

The chain uses TRBV2 and TRBJ2-1, with 8 nucleotides matching TRBD2. CDR3 size: 13 residues. Germline V gives CDR1 SNHLY, CDR2 FYNNEI. Losses at the gene ends were 7 bases for V and 6 bases for J; bases not matched to a gene: 5. In DNA form, the CDR3 reads TGTGCCAGCACCAGGACTAGCTCCAATGAGCAGTTCTTC. This gives the protein CASTRTSSNEQFF. The full variable domain, its missing parts supplied by reference TRBV2 and TRBJ2-1, is EPEVTQTPSHQVTQMGQEVILRCVPISNHLYFYWYRQILGQKVEFLVSFYNNEISEKSEIFDDQFSVERPDGSNFTLKIRSTKLEDSAMYFCASTRTSSNEQFFGPGTRLTVL.

This sequence joins TRBV6-5 and TRBJ1-2, with D possibly TRBD1 on 5 matching bases. With 5 bases removed from V and 5 bases from J, the gap between germline ends came to 9 bases. Germline V gives CDR1 MNHEY, CDR2 SVGAGI. The CDR3 contains 12 residues. CDR3 coding DNA: TGTGCCAGCAGTCTCCAGGGATATGGCTACACCTTC. Translation gives CASSLQGYGYTF.

The chain employs TRBV28 and TRBJ1-2, with a weak D call TRBD1 (5 bases). The germline V gene has CDR1 MDHEN and CDR2 SYDVKM. This CDR3 contains 15 residues. The V end lost 5 bases, the J end lost 0 bases, and 13 bases lay between the germline ends. CDR3 region: CASSTLGTSNYGYTF. The CDR3 DNA reads as TGTGCCAGCAGTACCCTGGGGACCTCTAACTATGGCTACACCTTC.

The chain couples TRBV6-1 to TRBJ2-7; the match to TRBD1 covers 8 bases. Per the germline V gene, CDR1 is MNHNS and CDR2 is SASEGT. The junction had 5 bases not matched to a gene; V was cut back by 4 bases and J by 0 bases. CDR3 length: 15 residues. The CDR3 DNA reads as TGTGCCAGCAGTGGACAGGGGCTATTCTCCTACGAGCAGTACTTC. Its protein is CASSGQGLFSYEQYF.

This clone has more than one count but fewer than ten. The CDR3 bases are TGTGCCAGTGTTGATAAGGGAAGTCAGCCCCAGCATTTT. Translating gives CASVDKGSQPQHF. The chain uses TRBV19 and TRBJ1-5; D remains unclear. Trimming cost V 8 bases and J 6 bases, with 14 bases left between them. The CDR3 has 13 residues. CDR1 and CDR2 (germline): LNHDA, SQIVND (reference sequence).

CDR3 nucleotide sequence: TGTGCCAGCAGTTTATCTAGCGGGGGGTTCTACCAAGAGACCCAGTACTTC. Protein: CASSLSSGGFYQETQYF. The chain employs TRBV27 and TRBJ2-5; 10 bases map to TRBD2. Germline assignment: CDR1 MNHEY and CDR2 SMNVEV (reference sequence). This CDR3 is 17 amino acids long. Losses at the gene ends were 0 bases for V and 0 bases for J; bases not matched to a gene: 4.

This chain links TRBV18 with TRBJ1-4; TRBD1 aligns across 7 bases. Germline-derived CDR1 and CDR2 are KGHSH and LQKENI. The CDR3 has 15 amino acids. The V gene end was trimmed by 6 bases and the J gene end by 7 bases; junction bases not matched to a gene: 11. The CDR3 region has the DNA TGTGCCAGCTCCGACGGCCCGGACAGGCCTGAAAAACTGTTTTTT. Translation: CASSDGPDRPEKLFF. The full variable domain, with the rest looked up from reference TRBV18 and TRBJ1-4, is NAGVMQNPRHLVRRRGQEARLRCSPMKGHSHVYWYRQLPEEGLKFMVYLQKENIIDESGMPKERFSAEFPKEGPSILRIQQVVRGDSAAYFCASSDGPDRPEKLFFGSGTQLSVL.

This sequence joins TRBV4-1 and TRBJ1-5; no definite D call. V was clipped by 0 bases and J by 2 bases, with 11 bases between them. The CDR3 spans 16 residues. CDR1 is MGHRA, CDR2 YSYEKL, per germline. This CDR3 is CASSQDFLGRNQPQHF. The CDR3 nucleotides are TGCGCCAGCAGCCAAGATTTCTTGGGCCGCAATCAGCCCCAGCATTTT.

The chain is built from TRBV5-4 and TRBJ2-7; D assignment may be TRBD1 or TRBD2 (5 bases each). The V end lost 0 bases, the J end lost 2 bases, and 12 bases lay between the germline ends. CDR3 size: 15 residues. Germline assignment: CDR1 SGHNT and CDR2 YYREEE (reference sequence). DNA of the CDR3: TGTGCCAGCAGCTTGGAGACCGGGGCAACCTACGAGCAGTACTTC. Residues: CASSLETGATYEQYF.

CDR3 DNA sequence: TGTGCCTGGAGTCTAGGGACTAATGAAAAACTGTTTTTT. Translating it yields CAWSLGTNEKLFF. This chain joins TRBV30 and TRBJ1-4; the D is unclear. Germline CDR1 and CDR2: GTSNPN and SVGIG (reference sequence). This CDR3 region has 13 residues. V lost 2 bases and J 2 bases, leaving 6 bases between the germline ends.

The J gene is TRBJ2-1, the V gene TRBV4-2; 8 nucleotides align to TRBD2. Germline CDR1 reads LGHNA; CDR2 reads YNFKEQ. CDR3 length: 16 residues. The V gene end was trimmed by 4 bases and the J gene end by 7 bases; junction bases not matched to a gene: 12. The CDR3 is CASSLGAIAGYNEQFF. CDR3 in DNA: TGTGCCAGCAGCCTCGGGGCTATAGCGGGATATAATGAGCAGTTCTTC.